This T cell receptor (beta chain) is drawn from a study of regulatory T cells in long-lasting Graves disease. According to the study, TCR beta libraries were built with iRepertoire HTBI primers and CDR3-region Arm-PCR. MiXCR, run by TCRdb on the multiplex PCR reads, gives a single entry per CDR3 protein. Of about 560,000 distinct CDR3 sequences listed, roughly a sixth are singletons. This clonotype was detected only a few times. V shed 3 bases and J shed 4 bases, with 15 bases lying between them. The CDR3 contains 16 residues. Time point meaning: newly diagnosed GD, antithyroid drugs for less than 3 months. PBMC RNA served as the TCR library source. The sample also formed part of further work on T cells in Graves' hyperthyroidism and ophthalmopathy. That report adds: First-round RT-PCR of the TCR CDR3 relied on the HTBI primer set. Most clonotypes that expanded in the thyroid above 0.001 also showed up in blood. A 13 V-J signature model discriminated ophthalmopathy versus stable hyperthyroidism.

Specimen: peripheral blood mononuclear cells (PBMCs), collected at new diagnosis, from a patient treated with antithyroid drugs. The TCR comes from a man between 18 and 29 years old with Graves disease. The genes are TRBV12-3 or TRBV12-4 and TRBJ1-4; the D gene is possibly TRBD1 (6 bases). Here the CDR3 reads CASSFQMSQGNEKLFF. CDR3 coding DNA: TGTGCCAGCAGTTTCCAAATGTCACAGGGTAATGAAAAACTGTTTTTT.